This entry concerns a single T cell receptor beta chain. TCRdb independently ran MiXCR on the PCR reads; one entry per CDR3 protein. The table has about 13,000 distinct CDR3 sequences, 51% seen once. This entry comes from a study of tumor-infiltrating lymphocytes in oesophageal squamous cell carcinoma. Between the trimmed V and J ends, which lost 5 bases and 0 bases, there was a span of 10 bases. The length of the CDR3 is 14 residues. Germline-derived CDR1 and CDR2 are SGHTA and FQGNSA. The sequence was collected from a female donor with esophageal squamous cell carcinoma. The material sequenced was blood. The J gene is TRBJ2-5, the V gene TRBV7-2; no definite D call. The CDR3 coding sequence is TGTGCCAGCAGCCGTCAGACAAACCAAGAGACCCAGTACTTC. Its protein is CASSRQTNQETQYF.